The T cell receptor (beta chain) described here comes from a study of blood T cell repertoires in COVID-19. Overall study: The United States, Italy and Spain supplied acute and convalescent COVID-19 samples. T cells, B-cell-depleted T cells, or PBMCs provided the cDNA or gDNA that served as material.

The J segment lost 0 bases and the V segment lost 4 bases, leaving 8 bases of the junction unmatched. Germline V gene sequence: CDR1 SGHTA, CDR2 FQGNSA. This CDR3 is 16 amino acids long. Participant age was roughly 18 to 95 years, and participants resided in around 24 US areas. Cohort allocation depended upon clinical history that participants reported. The method was immunoSEQ multiplex PCR; TCRdb's version includes in-frame clones alone and lacks a portion of them. The sample has under 300,000 clones; about 93% are singletons. The rearrangement uses TRBV7-2 and TRBJ1-1, with 7 bases aligning to TRBD1. This TCR was recovered from a woman between 18 and 30 years old who had recovered from COVID-19. The sequenced material came from PBMCs or T cells enriched from blood (not recorded which). CDR3 bases: TGTGCCAGCAGCTACGGGACAGCACTCATGAACACTGAAGCTTTCTTT. Its translation: CASSYGTALMNTEAFF.